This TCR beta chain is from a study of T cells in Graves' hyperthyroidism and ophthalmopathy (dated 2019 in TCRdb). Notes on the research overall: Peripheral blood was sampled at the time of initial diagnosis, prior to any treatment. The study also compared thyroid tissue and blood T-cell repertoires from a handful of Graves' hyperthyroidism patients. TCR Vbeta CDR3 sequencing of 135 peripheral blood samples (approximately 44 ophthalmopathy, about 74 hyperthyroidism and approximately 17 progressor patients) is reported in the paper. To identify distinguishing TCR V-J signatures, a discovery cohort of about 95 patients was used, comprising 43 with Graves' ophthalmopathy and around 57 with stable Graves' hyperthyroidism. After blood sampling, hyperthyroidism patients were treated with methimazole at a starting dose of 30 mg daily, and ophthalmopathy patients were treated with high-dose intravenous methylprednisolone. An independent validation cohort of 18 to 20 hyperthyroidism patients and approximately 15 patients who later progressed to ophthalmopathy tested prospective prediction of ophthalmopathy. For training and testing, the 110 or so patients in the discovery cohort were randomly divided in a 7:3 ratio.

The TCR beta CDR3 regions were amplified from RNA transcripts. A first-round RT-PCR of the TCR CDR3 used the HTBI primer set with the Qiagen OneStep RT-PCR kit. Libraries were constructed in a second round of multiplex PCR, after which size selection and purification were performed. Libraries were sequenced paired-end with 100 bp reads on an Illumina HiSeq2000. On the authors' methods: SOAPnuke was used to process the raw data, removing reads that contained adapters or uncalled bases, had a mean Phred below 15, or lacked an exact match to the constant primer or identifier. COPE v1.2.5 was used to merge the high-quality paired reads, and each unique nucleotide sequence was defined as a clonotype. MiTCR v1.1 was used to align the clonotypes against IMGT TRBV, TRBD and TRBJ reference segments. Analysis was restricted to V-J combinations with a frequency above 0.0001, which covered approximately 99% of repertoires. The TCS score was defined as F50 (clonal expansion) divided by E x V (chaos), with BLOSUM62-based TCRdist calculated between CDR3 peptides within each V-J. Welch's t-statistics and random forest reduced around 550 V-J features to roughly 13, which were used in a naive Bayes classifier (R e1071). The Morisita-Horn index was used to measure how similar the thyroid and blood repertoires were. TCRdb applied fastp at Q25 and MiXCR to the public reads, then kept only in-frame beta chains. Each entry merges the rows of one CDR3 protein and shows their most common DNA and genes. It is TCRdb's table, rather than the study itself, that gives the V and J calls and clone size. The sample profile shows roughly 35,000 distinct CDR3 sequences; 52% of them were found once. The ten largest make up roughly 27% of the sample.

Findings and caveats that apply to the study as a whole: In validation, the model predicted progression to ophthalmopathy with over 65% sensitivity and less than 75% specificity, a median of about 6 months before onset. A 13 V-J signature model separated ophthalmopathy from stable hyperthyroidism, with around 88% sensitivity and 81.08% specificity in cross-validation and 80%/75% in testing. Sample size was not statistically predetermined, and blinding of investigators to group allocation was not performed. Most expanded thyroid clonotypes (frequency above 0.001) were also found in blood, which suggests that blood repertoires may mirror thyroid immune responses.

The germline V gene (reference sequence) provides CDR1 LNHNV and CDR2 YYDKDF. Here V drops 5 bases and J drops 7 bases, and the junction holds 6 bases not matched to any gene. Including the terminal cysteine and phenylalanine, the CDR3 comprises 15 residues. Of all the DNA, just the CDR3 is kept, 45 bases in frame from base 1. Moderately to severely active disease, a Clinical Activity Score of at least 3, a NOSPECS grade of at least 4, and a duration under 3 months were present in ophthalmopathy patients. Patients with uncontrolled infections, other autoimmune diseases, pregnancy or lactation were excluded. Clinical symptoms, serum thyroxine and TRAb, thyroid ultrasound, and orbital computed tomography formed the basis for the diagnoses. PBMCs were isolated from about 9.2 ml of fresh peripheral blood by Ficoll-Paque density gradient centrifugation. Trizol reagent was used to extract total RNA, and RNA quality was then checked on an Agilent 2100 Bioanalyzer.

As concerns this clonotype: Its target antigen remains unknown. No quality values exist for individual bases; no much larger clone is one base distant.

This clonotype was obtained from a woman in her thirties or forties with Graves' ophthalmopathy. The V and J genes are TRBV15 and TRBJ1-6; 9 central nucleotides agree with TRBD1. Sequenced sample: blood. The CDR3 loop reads CATSSRDRVNSPLHF. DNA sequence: TGTGCCACCAGCTCCCGGGACAGGGTCAATTCACCCCTCCACTTT.